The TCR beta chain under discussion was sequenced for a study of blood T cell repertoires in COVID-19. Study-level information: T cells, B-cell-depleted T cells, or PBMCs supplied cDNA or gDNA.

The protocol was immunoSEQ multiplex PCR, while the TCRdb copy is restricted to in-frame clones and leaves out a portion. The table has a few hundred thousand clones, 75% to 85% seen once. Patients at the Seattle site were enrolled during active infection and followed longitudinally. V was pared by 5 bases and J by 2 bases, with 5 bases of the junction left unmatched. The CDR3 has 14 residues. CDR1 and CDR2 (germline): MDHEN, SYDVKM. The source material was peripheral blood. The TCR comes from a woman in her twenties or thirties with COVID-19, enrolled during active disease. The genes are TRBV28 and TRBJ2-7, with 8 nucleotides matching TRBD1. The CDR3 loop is CASSTRQGTYEQYF. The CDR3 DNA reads TGTGCCAGCAGTACACGACAGGGGACCTACGAGCAGTACTTC.